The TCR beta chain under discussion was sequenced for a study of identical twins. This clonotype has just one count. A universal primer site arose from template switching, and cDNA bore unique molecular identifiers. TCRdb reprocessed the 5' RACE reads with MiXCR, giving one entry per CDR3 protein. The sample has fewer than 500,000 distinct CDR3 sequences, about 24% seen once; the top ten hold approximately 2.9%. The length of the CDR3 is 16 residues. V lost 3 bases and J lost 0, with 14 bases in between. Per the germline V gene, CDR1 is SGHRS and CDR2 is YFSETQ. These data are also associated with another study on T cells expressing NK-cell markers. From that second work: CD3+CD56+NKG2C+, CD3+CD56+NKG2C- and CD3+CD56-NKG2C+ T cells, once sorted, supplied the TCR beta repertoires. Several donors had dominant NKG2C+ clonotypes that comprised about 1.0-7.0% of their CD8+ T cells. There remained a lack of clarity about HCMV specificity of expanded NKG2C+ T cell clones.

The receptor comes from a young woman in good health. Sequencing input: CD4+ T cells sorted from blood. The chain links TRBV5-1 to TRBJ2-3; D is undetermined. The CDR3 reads CASSSKVESSTDTQYF. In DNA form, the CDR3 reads TGCGCCAGCAGCTCTAAAGTGGAGTCAAGCACAGATACGCAGTATTTT.